A selection of T cell receptor beta chains follows, all from one sample in a study of cytomegalovirus exposure and HLA in healthy donors. Clones were read by immunoSEQ multiplex PCR, and TCRdb kept only the in-frame ones, dropping some. The data show around 160,000 clones, more than 65% seen once. The sequenced sample consisted of PBMCs. Receptor source: a man aged 18 to 30 in good health and CMV-seropositive. Both conserved end residues are part of each CDR3. The D gene is left open where the match is weak. A row's size may be missing; if present it is once, few, many or a size class.

J gene: TRBJ2-5
V gene: TRBV12-5
D gene: TRBD1
clone size: .
CDR3 length: 15
CDR3 protein: CASGLEAGGVETQYF
CDR3 DNA: TGTGCTAGTGGTCTTGAGGCAGGGGGCGTTGAGACCCAGTACTTC

J gene: TRBJ1-1
V gene: TRBV2
D gene: .
clone size: .
CDR3 length: 13
CDR3 protein: CASSSRQNTEAFF
CDR3 DNA: TGTGCCAGCAGTTCAAGACAGAACACTGAAGCTTTCTTT

J gene: TRBJ2-3
V gene: TRBV5-6
D gene: .
clone size: .
CDR3 length: 19
CDR3 protein: CASSLRLLGAVGNTDTQYF
CDR3 DNA: TGTGCCAGCAGCTTGCGGCTTTTGGGGGCGGTAGGCAACACAGATACGCAGTATTTT

J gene: TRBJ1-2
V gene: TRBV30
D gene: .
clone size: .
CDR3 length: 12
CDR3 protein: CAWSVGGYGYTF
CDR3 DNA: TGTGCCTGGAGTGTAGGGGGCTATGGCTACACCTTC

J gene: TRBJ2-2
V gene: TRBV6-4
D gene: TRBD1
clone size: .
CDR3 length: 16
CDR3 protein: CASRPQGAIGTGELFF
CDR3 DNA: TGTGCCAGCAGACCACAGGGGGCCATCGGCACCGGGGAGCTGTTTTTT

J gene: TRBJ1-2
V gene: TRBV7-2
D gene: .
clone size: .
CDR3 length: 15
CDR3 protein: CASSLGGVGGYGYTF
CDR3 DNA: TGTGCCAGCAGCTTAGGTGGGGTCGGAGGATATGGCTACACCTTC

J gene: TRBJ1-1
V gene: TRBV10-3
D gene: .
clone size: .
CDR3 length: 13
CDR3 protein: CATGTPGNTEAFF
CDR3 DNA: TGTGCCACCGGCACCCCAGGGAACACTGAAGCTTTCTTT

J gene: TRBJ2-2
V gene: TRBV30
D gene: TRBD2
clone size: few
CDR3 length: 15
CDR3 protein: CAWSFGGGNTGELFF
CDR3 DNA: TGTGCCTGGAGCTTCGGCGGGGGGAACACCGGGGAGCTGTTTTTT

J gene: TRBJ2-3
V gene: TRBV5-4
D gene: .
clone size: once
CDR3 length: 16
CDR3 protein: CASSSRETAVTDTQYF
CDR3 DNA: TGTGCCAGCAGCTCCCGGGAAACGGCGGTCACAGATACGCAGTATTTT

J gene: TRBJ1-1
V gene: TRBV25-1
D gene: TRBD1
clone size: once
CDR3 length: 15
CDR3 protein: CASKRQGAPNTEAFF
CDR3 DNA: TGTGCCAGCAAAAGGCAGGGGGCGCCGAACACTGAAGCTTTCTTT

J gene: TRBJ2-6
V gene: TRBV5-1
D gene: .
clone size: .
CDR3 length: 17
CDR3 protein: CASSLVPSSSGANVLTF
CDR3 DNA: TGCGCCAGCAGCTTGGTGCCGAGTAGCTCTGGGGCCAACGTCCTGACTTTC

J gene: TRBJ2-1
V gene: TRBV9
D gene: TRBD2
clone size: .
CDR3 length: 15
CDR3 protein: CASSVVSGADNEQFF
CDR3 DNA: TGTGCCAGCAGCGTAGTGAGCGGGGCGGACAATGAGCAGTTCTTC

J gene: TRBJ2-3
V gene: TRBV5-6
D gene: .
clone size: .
CDR3 length: 13
CDR3 protein: CASRRERTDTQYF
CDR3 DNA: TGTGCCAGCAGGCGGGAACGCACAGATACGCAGTATTTT

J gene: TRBJ2-2
V gene: TRBV7-3
D gene: TRBD1
clone size: .
CDR3 length: 16
CDR3 protein: CASSPDRVLNGGELFF
CDR3 DNA: TGTGCCAGCAGCCCGGACAGGGTGTTGAATGGCGGGGAGCTGTTTTTT

J gene: TRBJ2-2
V gene: TRBV27
D gene: .
clone size: few
CDR3 length: 17
CDR3 protein: CASSPTGQHANTGELFF
CDR3 DNA: TGTGCCAGCAGTCCAACCGGACAGCACGCGAACACCGGGGAGCTGTTTTTT

J gene: TRBJ2-1
V gene: TRBV7-2
D gene: TRBD2
clone size: .
CDR3 length: 15
CDR3 protein: CASSGLAGGSSGQFF
CDR3 DNA: TGTGCCAGCAGTGGACTAGCGGGGGGTTCGAGCGGGCAGTTCTTC

J gene: TRBJ2-3
V gene: TRBV4-1
D gene: .
clone size: .
CDR3 length: 13
CDR3 protein: CASSQEIGDTQYF
CDR3 DNA: TGCGCCAGCAGCCAAGAAATCGGGGATACGCAGTATTTT

J gene: TRBJ1-5
V gene: TRBV5-8
D gene: TRBD1
clone size: once
CDR3 length: 15
CDR3 protein: CASSSLRDREQPQHF
CDR3 DNA: TGTGCCAGCAGCAGTCTCCGGGACAGGGAGCAGCCCCAGCATTTT

J gene: TRBJ1-1
V gene: TRBV7-3
D gene: .
clone size: once
CDR3 length: 13
CDR3 protein: CASSPHEDTEAFF
CDR3 DNA: TGTGCCAGCAGCCCCCATGAGGACACTGAAGCTTTCTTT

J gene: TRBJ2-1
V gene: TRBV15
D gene: TRBD2
clone size: .
CDR3 length: 16
CDR3 protein: CATSSRLAASYNEQFF
CDR3 DNA: TGTGCCACCAGCAGCAGACTAGCGGCCTCCTACAATGAGCAGTTCTTC

J gene: TRBJ1-1
V gene: TRBV29-1
D gene: TRBD1
clone size: .
CDR3 length: 13
CDR3 protein: CSVTGTGRTEAFF
CDR3 DNA: TGCAGCGTCACCGGGACAGGGCGCACTGAAGCTTTCTTT

J gene: TRBJ2-2
V gene: TRBV5-1
D gene: .
clone size: .
CDR3 length: 17
CDR3 protein: CASRSPEGGINTGELFF
CDR3 DNA: TGCGCCAGCAGATCCCCCGAAGGGGGTATTAACACCGGGGAGCTGTTTTTT

J gene: TRBJ2-3
V gene: TRBV30
D gene: .
clone size: .
CDR3 length: 13
CDR3 protein: CAWSGGGTDTQYF
CDR3 DNA: TGTGCCTGGAGTGGGGGGGGCACAGATACGCAGTATTTT

J gene: TRBJ1-3
V gene: TRBV27
D gene: .
clone size: .
CDR3 length: 14
CDR3 protein: CARLGGDSGNTIYF
CDR3 DNA: TGTGCCAGGCTTGGAGGGGACTCTGGAAACACCATATATTTT

J gene: TRBJ2-1
V gene: TRBV4-2
D gene: .
clone size: .
CDR3 length: 13
CDR3 protein: CASTTYSGNEQFF
CDR3 DNA: TGTGCCAGCACCACTTATAGCGGCAATGAGCAGTTCTTC

J gene: TRBJ2-2
V gene: TRBV27
D gene: .
clone size: .
CDR3 length: 14
CDR3 protein: CASWDGSRVGELFF
CDR3 DNA: TGTGCCAGCTGGGACGGGAGCCGGGTCGGGGAGCTGTTTTTT

J gene: TRBJ1-1
V gene: TRBV30
D gene: .
clone size: .
CDR3 length: 19
CDR3 protein: CAWSYFSGSVGSMNTEAFF
CDR3 DNA: TGTGCCTGGAGTTATTTTTCAGGGTCTGTAGGAAGCATGAACACTGAAGCTTTCTTT

J gene: TRBJ1-1
V gene: TRBV13
D gene: .
clone size: .
CDR3 length: 13
CDR3 protein: CASSDSRYTEAFF
CDR3 DNA: TGTGCCAGCTCGGACAGTCGATACACTGAAGCTTTCTTT

J gene: TRBJ2-5
V gene: TRBV5-1
D gene: TRBD2
clone size: .
CDR3 length: 17
CDR3 protein: CASSFTPSGGAGETQYF
CDR3 DNA: TGCGCCAGCAGCTTCACCCCCAGCGGGGGGGCGGGGGAGACCCAGTACTTC

J gene: TRBJ1-1
V gene: TRBV30
D gene: .
clone size: few
CDR3 length: 12
CDR3 protein: CAWNGGNTEAFF
CDR3 DNA: TGTGCCTGGAACGGGGGAAACACTGAAGCTTTCTTT

J gene: TRBJ2-3
V gene: TRBV30
D gene: TRBD2
clone size: .
CDR3 length: 15
CDR3 protein: CAWSVPAGVTDTQYF
CDR3 DNA: TGTGCCTGGAGTGTCCCAGCGGGGGTCACAGATACGCAGTATTTT

J gene: TRBJ1-1
V gene: TRBV28
D gene: .
clone size: .
CDR3 length: 17
CDR3 protein: CASSLLAGSDMNTEAFF
CDR3 DNA: TGTGCCAGCAGTTTATTAGCAGGGTCCGATATGAACACTGAAGCTTTCTTT

J gene: TRBJ2-3
V gene: TRBV5-1
D gene: .
clone size: .
CDR3 length: 16
CDR3 protein: CASSPPVDMGTDTQYF
CDR3 DNA: TGCGCCAGCAGCCCCCCCGTGGACATGGGCACAGATACGCAGTATTTT

J gene: TRBJ1-5
V gene: TRBV30
D gene: .
clone size: once
CDR3 length: 12
CDR3 protein: CASRSGNQPQHF
CDR3 DNA: TGTGCCTCCCGGAGTGGTAATCAGCCCCAGCATTTT

J gene: TRBJ1-3
V gene: TRBV6-6
D gene: TRBD1
clone size: .
CDR3 length: 15
CDR3 protein: CASSYSTGPGNTIYF
CDR3 DNA: TGTGCCAGCAGTTACTCGACAGGGCCTGGAAACACCATATATTTT

J gene: TRBJ1-2
V gene: TRBV5-6
D gene: .
clone size: .
CDR3 length: 16
CDR3 protein: CASSLGGTQRADGYTF
CDR3 DNA: TGTGCCAGCAGCTTGGGGGGGACACAAAGGGCGGATGGCTACACCTTC